The 12 T cell receptor beta chains listed next were all sequenced from one sample in a study of identifying expanded T cells in peripheral blood. Some clones are missing from TCRdb's copy, which holds only in-frame ones; the method was immunoSEQ multiplex PCR. The sample holds approximately 120,000 clones, around 90% seen once. Material: blood. These receptors were obtained from a person aged 18-70 years in good health.

In the case of this clone: The sample has other DNA sequences that encode this CDR3 too. V is TRBV28 and J is TRBJ2-3, with 7 positions matching TRBD2. Germline assignment: CDR1 MDHEN and CDR2 SYDVKM. V lost 3 bases and J lost 0; bases outside the gene matches: 3. CDR3 length: 15 residues. The chain's CDR3 is CASSFGGSSTDTQYF. CDR3 DNA: TGTGCCAGCAGTTTCGGCGGGAGTAGCACAGATACGCAGTATTTT.

This clone was found once. The chain links TRBV5-1 to TRBJ1-2, with D perhaps matching TRBD1 (5 bases). The germline V gene encodes CDR1 SGHRS and CDR2 YFSETQ. Between the trimmed V and J ends, which lost 0 bases and 1 base, there was a span of 13 bases. This CDR3 comprises 16 residues. The CDR3 DNA reads as TGCGCCAGCAGCTTGGCCTTTGTACAGGATAACTATGGCTACACCTTC. Translation gives CASSLAFVQDNYGYTF.

This chain links TRBV7-8 with TRBJ1-5; TRBD1 might be the D (6 bases). CDR1 and CDR2 from the germline V gene are SGHVS and FQNEAQ. The CDR3 is 16 amino acids. The germline V and J ends were trimmed by 4 bases and 6 bases, with 19 bases remaining between them. For the CDR3, the DNA is TGTGCCAGCAGCTCCCAAGGGGGGCAGGGCTTTCAGCCCCAGCATTTT. Its translation: CASSSQGGQGFQPQHF.

This chain uses TRBV5-1 with TRBJ2-2; D might be TRBD1 (6 bases). V dropped 5 bases and J dropped 2 bases, with 19 bases sitting between them. Germline V gives CDR1 SGHRS, CDR2 YFSETQ. This CDR3 is 17 amino acids long. CDR3 amino acids: CASRPRWDNLNTGELFF. The CDR3 DNA reads TGCGCCAGCAGGCCGCGGTGGGACAACTTAAACACCGGGGAGCTGTTTTTT.

The sample holds one count of this clone. The V call is TRBV4-2, the J call TRBJ2-7; 7 nucleotides line up with TRBD2. The CDR3 runs to 15 residues. Trimming cost V 1 base and J 1 base; bases outside gene matches: 4. The germline V gene has CDR1 LGHNA and CDR2 YNFKEQ. CDR3 region: CASSQVGEGSYEQYF. The CDR3 DNA sequence: TGTGCCAGCAGCCAAGTGGGGGAGGGATCCTACGAGCAGTACTTC.

The chain carries TRBV28 and TRBJ1-2; TRBD1 agrees at 8 bases. Germline V gene data show CDR1 as MDHEN and CDR2 as SYDVKM. CDR3 length: 16 residues. V was clipped by 4 bases and J by 0 bases; unmatched bases: 7. The CDR3 DNA follows: TGTGCCAGCAGTTCGAGCGGCAGGGGGCCTAACTATGGCTACACCTTC. Amino acid sequence: CASSSSGRGPNYGYTF.

The chain combines TRBV6-1 with TRBJ2-3, with no clear D. This CDR3 region has 12 residues. CDR1 is MNHNS and CDR2 is SASEGT in the germline V gene. V lost 6 bases, J lost 2 bases, and 6 bases lay in between. Here the CDR3 DNA reads TGTGCCAGCAGCAGAAACACAGATACGCAGTATTTT. Amino acids: CASSRNTDTQYF.

This clone was seen repeatedly, ten times or more. V gene TRBV7-6 combines with J gene TRBJ2-3; TRBD2 is a possible D gene (6 bases). The germline V gene has CDR1 SGHVS and CDR2 FNYEAQ. Trimming took 6 bases from V and 2 from J, leaving 15 bases between them. CDR3 length: 15 residues. The CDR3: CASRRLVSLTDTQYF. Here the CDR3 DNA reads TGTGCCAGCAGGCGACTAGTAAGCCTCACAGATACGCAGTATTTT.

The chain carries TRBV7-2 and TRBJ1-3, with D maybe TRBD1 (5 bases). Germline values: CDR1 SGHTA, CDR2 FQGNSA. The V end lost 10 bases, the J end lost 4 bases, and 11 bases lay between the germline ends. The CDR3 is made up of 12 amino acids. The CDR3 loop is CATQGSGNTIYF. The CDR3 nucleotides read TGTGCCACCCAGGGTTCCGGAAACACCATATATTTT.

V and J are TRBV4-1 and TRBJ2-4, with a weak D call TRBD1 (6 bases). The CDR3 totals 17 residues. The V gene lost 0 bases and the J gene lost 2 bases, with 14 bases spanning the gap. Germline lookup yields CDR1 MGHRA and CDR2 YSYEKL. CDR3 sequence (DNA): TGCGCCAGCAGCCAAGAGCCTAGGGGGTCTTCCAAAAACATTCAGTACTTC. It is translated as CASSQEPRGSSKNIQYF.

The chain links TRBV7-8 to TRBJ2-5, with D unclear. The V and J ends lost 3 bases and 4 bases respectively, with 3 bases between them. This CDR3 has 11 residues. Germline V gives CDR1 SGHVS, CDR2 FQNEAQ. The CDR3 sequence is CASSFLETQYF. CDR3 sequence (DNA): TGTGCCAGCAGCTTCTTAGAGACCCAGTACTTC.

The chain links TRBV9 to TRBJ2-3; 8 bases agree with TRBD2. The length of the CDR3 is 15 residues. Trimming removed 0 bases from V and 5 bases from J; junction bases left unmatched: 5. CDR1 is SGDLS, CDR2 YYNGEE, per germline. The chain's CDR3 is CASSVVGGAGDTQYF. The DNA for the CDR3 is TGTGCCAGCAGCGTAGTCGGGGGGGCCGGAGATACGCAGTATTTT. The full variable domain, completed using reference TRBV9 and TRBJ2-3, is DSGVTQTPKHLITATGQRVTLRCSPRSGDLSVYWYQQSLDQGLQFLIQYYNGEERAKGNILERFSAQQFPDLHSELNLSSLELGDSALYFCASSVVGGAGDTQYFGPGTRLTVL.